These T cell receptor beta chains were read from a single sample in a study of CD8 T cells in Susac syndrome. TCRdb independently ran MiXCR on the immunoSEQ multiplex PCR reads; one entry per CDR3 protein. This sample has roughly 250,000 distinct CDR3 sequences, with almost 97% found just once. Sequencing input: CD4+ T cells from PBMCs. Receptors originate from a human donor with Susac syndrome. The CDR3 runs from the conserved cysteine through the conserved F or W. The D gene is left open where the match is weak. Some rows have no size entry. The others give once, few or many, or a class for an expanded clone.

J gene: TRBJ1-2
clone size: -
V gene: TRBV24-1
D gene: -
CDR3 DNA: TGTGCCTACCGGGGGGACGGAAACTATTATGGCTACACCTTC
CDR3 protein: CAYRGDGNYYGYTF

J gene: TRBJ1-5
clone size: -
V gene: TRBV20-1
D gene: -
CDR3 DNA: TGCAGTGCTAGGACATCCAATCAGCCCCAGCATTTT
CDR3 protein: CSARTSNQPQHF

J gene: TRBJ1-1
clone size: -
V gene: TRBV28
D gene: -
CDR3 DNA: TGTGCCAGCAGTTTTCCCCCCACAAGTGGGGACACTGAAGCTTTCTTT
CDR3 protein: CASSFPPTSGDTEAFF

J gene: TRBJ2-1
clone size: -
V gene: TRBV6-4
D gene: -
CDR3 DNA: TGTGCCAGCATGGACAGCTACAATGAGCAGTTCTTC
CDR3 protein: CASMDSYNEQFF

J gene: TRBJ1-1
clone size: -
V gene: TRBV9
D gene: -
CDR3 DNA: TGTGCCAGCAGCGTGAGTCCCCAGAACACTGAAGCTTTCTTT
CDR3 protein: CASSVSPQNTEAFF

J gene: TRBJ2-7
clone size: -
V gene: TRBV4-2
D gene: TRBD2
CDR3 DNA: TGTGCCAGCAGCCAAGATGGGCGGGAGTGGGGCTCCTACGAGCAGTACTTC
CDR3 protein: CASSQDGREWGSYEQYF

J gene: TRBJ1-1
clone size: -
V gene: TRBV11-2
D gene: TRBD1
CDR3 DNA: TGTGCCAGCACCCATCCAGGGGGCACTGAAGCTTTCTTT
CDR3 protein: CASTHPGGTEAFF

J gene: TRBJ2-2
clone size: -
V gene: TRBV24-1
D gene: TRBD1
CDR3 DNA: TGTGCCACCAGACAGGGGTCGCGCACCGGGGAGCTGTTTTTT
CDR3 protein: CATRQGSRTGELFF

J gene: TRBJ1-1
clone size: -
V gene: TRBV29-1
D gene: -
CDR3 DNA: TGCAGCGTTAAAGGGCCGACGACCACTGAAGCTTTCTTT
CDR3 protein: CSVKGPTTTEAFF

J gene: TRBJ2-7
clone size: -
V gene: TRBV15
D gene: -
CDR3 DNA: TGTGCCACCAGCAGAGAGGGCAGTTACGAGCAGTACTTC
CDR3 protein: CATSREGSYEQYF

J gene: TRBJ1-2
clone size: once
V gene: TRBV20-1
D gene: TRBD1
CDR3 DNA: TGCAGTGCCACAGGGGGGAACTATGGCTACACCTTC
CDR3 protein: CSATGGNYGYTF

J gene: TRBJ2-1
clone size: -
V gene: TRBV28
D gene: TRBD2
CDR3 DNA: TGTGCCAGTCGGTGGACTAGCGGGAGAGGATACAATGAGCAGTTCTTC
CDR3 protein: CASRWTSGRGYNEQFF

J gene: TRBJ2-1
clone size: once
V gene: TRBV14
D gene: TRBD1
CDR3 DNA: TGTGCCAGCAGCCAAACAGGGGGCGCGTACAATGAGCAGTTCTTC
CDR3 protein: CASSQTGGAYNEQFF

J gene: TRBJ2-3
clone size: few
V gene: TRBV20-1
D gene: -
CDR3 DNA: TGCAGTGCTAGACCCAGACCTAGCACAGATACGCAGTATTTT
CDR3 protein: CSARPRPSTDTQYF

J gene: TRBJ2-2
clone size: -
V gene: TRBV9
D gene: -
CDR3 DNA: TGTGCCAGCAGCGCGGGACAACACACCGGGGAGCTGTTTTTT
CDR3 protein: CASSAGQHTGELFF

J gene: TRBJ1-2
clone size: -
V gene: TRBV30
D gene: -
CDR3 DNA: TGTGCCTGGATCGGGACTAACTATGGCTACACCTTC
CDR3 protein: CAWIGTNYGYTF

J gene: TRBJ2-1
clone size: -
V gene: TRBV25-1
D gene: TRBD1
CDR3 DNA: TGTGCCAGCAGTGCGGACAGGGGATACAATGAGCAGTTCTTC
CDR3 protein: CASSADRGYNEQFF

J gene: TRBJ1-2
clone size: -
V gene: TRBV5-1
D gene: -
CDR3 DNA: TGCGCCAGCAGGATCTGGGACAATGATGGCTACACCTTC
CDR3 protein: CASRIWDNDGYTF

J gene: TRBJ2-5
clone size: -
V gene: TRBV20-1
D gene: -
CDR3 DNA: TGCAGTGCTCCCGTAGGGGCCCTACAAGAGACCCAGTACTTC
CDR3 protein: CSAPVGALQETQYF

J gene: TRBJ1-1
clone size: once
V gene: TRBV7-9
D gene: -
CDR3 DNA: TGTGCCAGCAGCTTAGGTGACAGCAACACTGAAGCTTTCTTT
CDR3 protein: CASSLGDSNTEAFF